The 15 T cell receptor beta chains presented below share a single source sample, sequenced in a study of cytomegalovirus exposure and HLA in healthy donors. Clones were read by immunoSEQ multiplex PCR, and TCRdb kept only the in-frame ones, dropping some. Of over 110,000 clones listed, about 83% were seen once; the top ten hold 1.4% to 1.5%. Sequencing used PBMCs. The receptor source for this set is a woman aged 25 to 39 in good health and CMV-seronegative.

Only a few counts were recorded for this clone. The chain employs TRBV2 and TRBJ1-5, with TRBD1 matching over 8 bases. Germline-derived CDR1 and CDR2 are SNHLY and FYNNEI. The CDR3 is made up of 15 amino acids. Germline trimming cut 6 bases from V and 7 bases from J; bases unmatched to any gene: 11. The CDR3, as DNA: TGTGCCAGCAGCGTTGACAGGGGACGTGAGCAGCCCCAGCATTTT. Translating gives CASSVDRGREQPQHF.

The CDR3 protein is CASRLNYGYTF. CDR3 in DNA: TGTGCCAGCCGACTAAACTATGGCTACACCTTC. J is TRBJ1-2 and V is TRBV28; D is undetermined. CDR3 length: 11 amino acids. Germline values: CDR1 MDHEN, CDR2 SYDVKM. With 8 bases removed from V and 2 bases from J, the gap between germline ends came to 6 bases.

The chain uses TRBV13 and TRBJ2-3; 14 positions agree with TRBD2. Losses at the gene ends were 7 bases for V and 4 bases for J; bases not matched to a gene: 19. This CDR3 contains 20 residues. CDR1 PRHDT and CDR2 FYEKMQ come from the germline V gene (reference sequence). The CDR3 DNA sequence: TGTGCCAGCATCCTAAGGGGAGCGACTAGCGGGGGGGCCACGGCAGATACGCAGTATTTT. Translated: CASILRGATSGGATADTQYF.

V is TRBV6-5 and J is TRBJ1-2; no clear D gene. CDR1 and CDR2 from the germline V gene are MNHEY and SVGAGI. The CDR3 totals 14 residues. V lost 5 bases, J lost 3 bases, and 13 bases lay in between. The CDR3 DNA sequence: TGTGCCAGCAGTGCCCGGACGAGGGACTATGGCTACACCTTC. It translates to CASSARTRDYGYTF.

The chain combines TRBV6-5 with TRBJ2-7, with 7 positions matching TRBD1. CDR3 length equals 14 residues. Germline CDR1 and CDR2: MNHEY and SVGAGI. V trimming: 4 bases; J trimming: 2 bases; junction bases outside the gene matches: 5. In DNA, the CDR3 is TGTGCCAGCAGTTCTTACAGGGGAACCTACGAGCAGTACTTC. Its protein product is CASSSYRGTYEQYF.

The CDR3 spells CASSLGQNSYEQYF. In DNA, the CDR3 is TGCGCCAGCAGCTTGGGACAGAACTCCTACGAGCAGTACTTC. The chain recombines TRBV5-1 with TRBJ2-7; a possible D gene is TRBD1 (5 bases). Germline V gene sequence: CDR1 SGHRS, CDR2 YFSETQ. CDR3 size: 14 residues. Deletions cut 0 bases from V and 0 bases from J, with 7 bases between.

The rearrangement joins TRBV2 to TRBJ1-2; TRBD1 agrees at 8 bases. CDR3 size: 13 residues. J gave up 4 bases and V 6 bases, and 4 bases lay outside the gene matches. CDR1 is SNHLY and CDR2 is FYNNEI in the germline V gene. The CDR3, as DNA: TGTGCCAGCAGACGGACAGGGTCCTATGGCTACACCTTC. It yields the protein CASRRTGSYGYTF.

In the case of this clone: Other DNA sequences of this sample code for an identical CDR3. The CDR3 region is CASRAGTTGNTIYF. The CDR3 DNA sequence: TGTGCCAGCCGTGCCGGGACAACTGGAAACACCATATATTTT. The rearrangement uses TRBV27 and TRBJ1-3, with D maybe TRBD1 (6 bases). V was clipped by 8 bases and J by 2 bases, with 13 bases between them. CDR1 is MNHEY, CDR2 SMNVEV, per germline (reference sequence). The CDR3 has 14 amino acids.

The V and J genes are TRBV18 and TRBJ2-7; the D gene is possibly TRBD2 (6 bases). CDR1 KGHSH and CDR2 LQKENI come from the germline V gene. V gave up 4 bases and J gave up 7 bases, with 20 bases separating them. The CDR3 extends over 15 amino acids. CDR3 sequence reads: CASSLPMRQGGEQYF. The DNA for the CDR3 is TGTGCCAGCTCACTCCCAATGAGGCAGGGAGGAGAGCAGTACTTC.

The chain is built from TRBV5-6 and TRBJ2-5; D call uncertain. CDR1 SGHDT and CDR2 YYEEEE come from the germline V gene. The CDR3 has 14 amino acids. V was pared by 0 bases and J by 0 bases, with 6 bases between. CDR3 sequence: CASSLGGNQETQYF. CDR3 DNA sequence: TGTGCCAGCAGCTTGGGAGGAAACCAAGAGACCCAGTACTTC.

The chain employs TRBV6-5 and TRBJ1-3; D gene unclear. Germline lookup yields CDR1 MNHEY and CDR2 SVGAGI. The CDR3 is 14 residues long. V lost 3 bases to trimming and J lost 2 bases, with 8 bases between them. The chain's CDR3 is CASSYRVTGNTIYF. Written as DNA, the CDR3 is TGTGCCAGCAGTTATCGGGTAACTGGAAACACCATATATTTT.

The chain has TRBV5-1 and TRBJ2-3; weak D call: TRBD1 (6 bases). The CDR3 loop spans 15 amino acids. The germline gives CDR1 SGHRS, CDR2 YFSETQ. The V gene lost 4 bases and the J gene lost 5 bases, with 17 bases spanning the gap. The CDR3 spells CASSPPVGAGDTQYF. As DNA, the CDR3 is TGCGCCAGCAGCCCCCCTGTGGGGGCCGGAGATACGCAGTATTTT.

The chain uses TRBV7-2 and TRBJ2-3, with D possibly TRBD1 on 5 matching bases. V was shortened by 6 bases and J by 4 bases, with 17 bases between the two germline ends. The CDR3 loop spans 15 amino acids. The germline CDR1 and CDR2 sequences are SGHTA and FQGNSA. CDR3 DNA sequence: TGTGCCAGCAGTCGGAGCTCCAAGACAGCAGATACGCAGTATTTT. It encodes CASSRSSKTADTQYF.

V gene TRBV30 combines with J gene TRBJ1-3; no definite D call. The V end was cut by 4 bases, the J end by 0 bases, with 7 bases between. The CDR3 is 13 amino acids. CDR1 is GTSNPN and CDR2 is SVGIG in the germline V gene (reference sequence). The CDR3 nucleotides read TGTGCCTGGACGGTGAGCTCTGGAAACACCATATATTTT. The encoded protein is CAWTVSSGNTIYF. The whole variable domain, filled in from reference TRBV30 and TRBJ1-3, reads SQTIHQWPATLVQPVGSPLSLECTVEGTSNPNLYWYRQAAGRGLQLLFYSVGIGQISSEVPQNLSASRPQDRQFILSSKKLLLSDSGFYLCAWTVSSGNTIYFGEGSWLTVV.

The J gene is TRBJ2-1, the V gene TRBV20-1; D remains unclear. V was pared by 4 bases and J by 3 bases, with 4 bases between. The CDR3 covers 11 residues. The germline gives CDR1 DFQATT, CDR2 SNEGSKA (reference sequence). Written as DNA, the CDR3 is TGCAGTGCTACTAGCTACAATGAGCAGTTCTTC. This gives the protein CSATSYNEQFF.